The rows below give T cell receptor beta chains drawn from one sample of a study of OX40 agonist ivuxolimab in advanced cancers. TCRdb keeps only in-frame clones here, not all; method: immunoSEQ multiplex PCR. The sample records roughly 20,000 clones, roughly 83% being singletons. The sample in question was CD4+ or CD8+ T cells sorted from blood, obtained in a trial of the OX40 agonist ivuxolimab. The receptors come from an adult with an advanced solid tumor such as melanoma, head and neck, liver or kidney cancer. The CDR3 runs from the conserved cysteine through the conserved F or W. A D gene is named only where the DNA matches it firmly. Clone size is not always given. Where it is, it says once, few, many or a class for expanded clones.

abundance,v_gene,d_gene,j_gene,CDR3nt,CDR3aa
NA,TRBV28,TRBD1,TRBJ2-7,TGTGCCAGTACAGGGGGCTCCTACGAGCAGTACTTC,CASTGGSYEQYF
NA,TRBV9,NA,TRBJ2-1,TGTGCCAGCAGCGTAGCAGGGGTGCGCAACAATGAGCAGTTCTTC,CASSVAGVRNNEQFF
NA,TRBV7-2,TRBD1,TRBJ1-1,TGTGCCAGCAGCCGCCTAAGACAGGGGAACACTGAAGCTTTCTTT,CASSRLRQGNTEAFF
NA,TRBV11-2,TRBD2,TRBJ2-3,TGTGCCAGCAAAGTAGCGGGGGGGCCGGGAGATACGCAGTATTTT,CASKVAGGPGDTQYF
NA,TRBV7-3,TRBD1,TRBJ2-2,TGTGCCAGCAGCCAGACAGGGGCCACCGGGGAGCTGTTTTTT,CASSQTGATGELFF
NA,TRBV6-1,NA,TRBJ2-5,TGTGCCAGCAGTGAATTAGGGGAGACCCAGTACTTC,CASSELGETQYF
NA,TRBV5-1,NA,TRBJ1-4,TGCGCCAGCAGCCCAAGTACCATCGGGAATGAAAAACTGTTTTTT,CASSPSTIGNEKLFF
few,TRBV7-9,NA,TRBJ1-5,TGTGCCAGCACCCACCTTGATCAGCCCCAGCATTTT,CASTHLDQPQHF
NA,TRBV28,NA,TRBJ2-7,TGTGCCAGCAGGAAGCCGGGCTTAATATACGAGCAGTACTTC,CASRKPGLIYEQYF
once,TRBV5-4,NA,TRBJ1-1,TGTGCCAGCAGCTTCGGACAAATGAACACTGAAGCTTTCTTT,CASSFGQMNTEAFF
NA,TRBV6-4,NA,TRBJ2-2,TGTGCCAGCCTTACGGGACCCGGGGCGAACACCGGGGAGCTGTTTTTT,CASLTGPGANTGELFF
NA,TRBV5-1,TRBD1,TRBJ2-2,TGCGCCAGCAACCTCCGGGACAGGGGAACCGGGGAGCTGTTTTTT,CASNLRDRGTGELFF
NA,TRBV27,TRBD1,TRBJ1-2,TGTGCCAGCAGTTCGGCAGGGACAGACTATGGCTACACCTTC,CASSSAGTDYGYTF
NA,TRBV25-1,NA,TRBJ2-7,TGTGCCAGCAGTGAATACAGGGACGGTAGCTCCTACGAGCAGTACTTC,CASSEYRDGSSYEQYF
NA,TRBV6-6,NA,TRBJ2-7,TGTGCCAGCAGTCTCGACCGAAAGGTGGGAGAGCAGTACTTC,CASSLDRKVGEQYF
few,TRBV7-3,TRBD1,TRBJ1-1,TGTGCCAGCAGCTTAACGGACAGGGACAGCACTGAAGCTTTCTTT,CASSLTDRDSTEAFF
NA,TRBV30,NA,TRBJ1-2,TGTGCCTGGAGACCCAGTTTCTATGGCTACACCTTC,CAWRPSFYGYTF
once,TRBV2,NA,TRBJ2-7,TGTGCCAGCAGTGAGGAACCCGAGCAGTACTTC,CASSEEPEQYF
NA,TRBV2,NA,TRBJ1-3,TGTGCCAGCACTATCGGTAGAAACACCATATATTTT,CASTIGRNTIYF
NA,TRBV7-9,NA,TRBJ1-1,TGTGCCAGCAGCTTAATAGAGCATACTGAAGCTTTCTTT,CASSLIEHTEAFF
NA,TRBV7-2,NA,TRBJ2-2,TGTGCCAGCAGCTCCCGGGCGGGGAACACCGGGGAGCTGTTTTTT,CASSSRAGNTGELFF
NA,TRBV4-1,TRBD1,TRBJ2-7,TGCGCCAGCAGCCGGACAGGGAGCACCTACGAGCAGTACTTC,CASSRTGSTYEQYF
NA,TRBV6-5,NA,TRBJ1-1,TGTGCCAGCAGCCCTGACAGATCCACTGAAGCTTTCTTT,CASSPDRSTEAFF
once,TRBV7-4,NA,TRBJ1-3,TGTGCCACCCCCTCAGGACCAGTCTCTGGAAACACCATATATTTT,CATPSGPVSGNTIYF
NA,TRBV11-3,TRBD1,TRBJ2-4,TGTGCCAGCAGCCCTTCGACAGGGCCCAAAAACATTCAGTACTTC,CASSPSTGPKNIQYF
NA,TRBV7-2,TRBD1,TRBJ1-1,TGTGCCAGCAGTCTCGACAGGGACACTGAAGCTTTCTTT,CASSLDRDTEAFF
once,TRBV5-1,TRBD2,TRBJ2-2,TGCGCCAGCAGCCCCGGGACTAGCGGGTTGGTCGGGGAGCTGTTTTTT,CASSPGTSGLVGELFF
NA,TRBV5-1,NA,TRBJ1-1,TGCGCCAGCAGCGTAACGGGACAAGACTTCACTGAAGCTTTCTTT,CASSVTGQDFTEAFF
NA,TRBV2,TRBD2,TRBJ2-3,TGTGCCAGTGGACTAGCGGGAGTGACAGATACGCAGTATTTT,CASGLAGVTDTQYF
few,TRBV7-2,NA,TRBJ1-2,TGTGCCAGCAGCGGGCAGCTTAACTATGGCTACACCTTC,CASSGQLNYGYTF
NA,TRBV14,NA,TRBJ2-1,TGTGCCAGCAGCCCCGCGGGACTCTTCTCCTACAATGAGCAGTTCTTC,CASSPAGLFSYNEQFF
few,TRBV30,TRBD1,TRBJ2-7,TGTGCCTGGGGTACAGGGGGCTCCTACGAGCAGTACTTC,CAWGTGGSYEQYF
NA,TRBV7-2,NA,TRBJ1-1,TGTGCCAGCAGCTTTAACTGGAACACTGAAGCTTTCTTT,CASSFNWNTEAFF
medium-sized,TRBV7-2,NA,TRBJ1-5,TGTGCCAGCAGCTCCGGCAGGGGAGCCTATCAGCCCCAGCATTTT,CASSSGRGAYQPQHF
NA,TRBV7-9,NA,TRBJ1-2,TGTGCCAGCAGCTTACAGGGCTCATTCTATGGCTACACCTTC,CASSLQGSFYGYTF
few,TRBV28,NA,TRBJ1-1,TGTGCCAGCCGGTCCCCCCTGAACACTGAAGCTTTCTTT,CASRSPLNTEAFF
NA,TRBV15,TRBD2,TRBJ2-2,TGTGCCACCAGCAGAGGGACTAGCGTCGGGGAGCTGTTTTTT,CATSRGTSVGELFF
NA,TRBV18,NA,TRBJ2-7,TGTGCCAGCTCACCACGACGACAGGTGAGCTCCTACGAGCAGTACTTC,CASSPRRQVSSYEQYF
NA,TRBV18,TRBD2,TRBJ2-6,TGTGCCAGCTCACCACTCGATAAGGGACTAGCCTTTTCCTCTGGGGCCAACGTCCTGACTTTC,CASSPLDKGLAFSSGANVLTF
few,TRBV11-1,NA,TRBJ2-1,TGTGCCAGCAGCTTCATCAGGGGCATCGAGCAGTTCTTC,CASSFIRGIEQFF
NA,TRBV2,NA,TRBJ1-3,TGTGCCAGCACCGAGGTCTCTGGAAACACCATATATTTT,CASTEVSGNTIYF
NA,TRBV27,NA,TRBJ1-3,TGTGCCAGCAGTATCCGGGACGACCGCGAAAAAATCTCTGGAAACACCATATATTTT,CASSIRDDREKISGNTIYF
few,TRBV2,NA,TRBJ1-2,TGTGCCAGCAGTCGGTTTAACTATGGCTACACCTTC,CASSRFNYGYTF
NA,TRBV5-8,TRBD1,TRBJ1-2,TGTGCCAGCGATGCAGGGACAGGGGATCTCTATGGCTACACCTTC,CASDAGTGDLYGYTF
once,TRBV5-8,TRBD2,TRBJ2-5,TGTGCCAGCAGCCCGGGACTAGCGGGGCCAGAGACCCAGTACTTC,CASSPGLAGPETQYF
NA,TRBV2,TRBD2,TRBJ2-3,TGTGCCAGCAGTGACTCGGGACTAGCGGGGGGTACAGATACGCAGTATTTT,CASSDSGLAGGTDTQYF